This entry lists 32 T cell receptor beta chains sequenced from one sample in a study of blood T cell repertoires in COVID-19. Clones were sequenced by immunoSEQ multiplex PCR, and TCRdb holds only the in-frame ones, with some missing. Of some 150,000 clones in the sample, approximately 90% were seen once. Material: PBMCs or T cells enriched from blood (not recorded which). These receptors all stem from a woman aged 18-29 years who had recovered from COVID-19.

V gene TRBV24-1 combines with J gene TRBJ1-1, with 7 bases matching TRBD1. The CDR3 extends over 13 amino acids. V trimming: 12 bases; J trimming: 3 bases; junction bases outside the gene matches: 9. Germline V gene data show CDR1 as KGHDR and CDR2 as SFDVKD. The CDR3 nucleotides are TGTGCCCCTCCAGGGGGTCGGGACACTGAAGCTTTCTTT. As protein: CAPPGGRDTEAFF.

The chain is built from TRBV7-2 and TRBJ1-6; no clear D gene. This CDR3 is built from 14 residues. V shed 3 bases and J shed 9 bases, with 12 bases lying between them. Germline V gene lookup returns CDR1 SGHTA and CDR2 FQGNSA. CDR3 residues: CASSLGSGGSPLHF. The CDR3 DNA reads TGTGCCAGCAGCTTGGGTAGTGGAGGTTCACCCCTCCACTTT.

The chain has TRBV6-5 and TRBJ2-7; D not resolved. Germline V gives CDR1 MNHEY, CDR2 SVGAGI. CDR3 length: 14 residues. Trimming removed 4 bases at V and 3 bases at J, with 13 bases between. The CDR3 loop reads CASSLIGAYYEQYF. The DNA of the CDR3 is TGTGCCAGCAGTTTGATCGGAGCCTACTACGAGCAGTACTTC.

The genes are TRBV2 and TRBJ2-3; 12 bases match TRBD2. From germline, CDR1 is SNHLY and CDR2 FYNNEI. Losses at the gene ends were 8 bases for V and 0 bases for J; bases not matched to a gene: 6. The CDR3 spans 16 residues. CDR3 region: CASVTSGGSSTDTQYF. CDR3 nucleotides: TGTGCCAGCGTGACTAGCGGGGGCTCTAGCACAGATACGCAGTATTTT. Combining the CDR3 with reference TRBV2 and TRBJ2-3 gives the whole variable domain EPEVTQTPSHQVTQMGQEVILRCVPISNHLYFYWYRQILGQKVEFLVSFYNNEISEKSEIFDDQFSVERPDGSNFTLKIRSTKLEDSAMYFCASVTSGGSSTDTQYFGPGTRLTVL.

The chain recombines TRBV28 with TRBJ1-5, with D tentatively TRBD1 (5 bases). This CDR3 contains 12 residues. The germline gives CDR1 MDHEN, CDR2 SYDVKM. Deletions cut 7 bases from V and 6 bases from J, with 10 bases between. DNA for the CDR3: TGTGCCAGCAACCTTGACAGTCAGCCCCAGCATTTT. It encodes CASNLDSQPQHF.

The chain couples TRBV28 to TRBJ2-1; 7 positions agree with TRBD1. The CDR3 is 18 residues long. V lost 5 bases to trimming and J lost 2 bases; unmatched junction nucleotides: 15. In germline, CDR1 is MDHEN, CDR2 SYDVKM. The CDR3 DNA reads as TGTGCCAGCAGTCGAACCCGGCCGGGACAGATAGCCTACAATGAGCAGTTCTTC. This translates into CASSRTRPGQIAYNEQFF.

This chain links TRBV27 with TRBJ2-3; 12 nucleotides line up with TRBD1. The CDR3 length is 16 residues. The junction had 6 bases not matched to a gene; V was cut back by 3 bases and J by 5 bases. CDR1 and CDR2 from the germline V gene are MNHEY and SMNVEV (reference sequence). CDR3 residues: CASSFHGTGGKDTQYF. The CDR3 DNA sequence: TGTGCCAGCAGTTTCCACGGGACAGGGGGCAAAGATACGCAGTATTTT.

This chain connects TRBV19 to TRBJ2-7; no clear D gene. The CDR3 runs 14 residues. The germline V gene has CDR1 LNHDA and CDR2 SQIVND (reference sequence). V was clipped by 1 base and J by 0 bases, with 7 bases between them. The CDR3 loop reads CASSIGWSSYEQYF. In DNA, the CDR3 is TGTGCCAGTAGTATAGGATGGAGCTCCTACGAGCAGTACTTC.

The chain uses TRBV6-5 and TRBJ2-7, with D uncertain. CDR1 is MNHEY and CDR2 is SVGAGI in the germline V gene. This CDR3 contains 16 residues. Trimming cost V 0 bases and J 1 base, with 13 bases left between them. The DNA for the CDR3 is TGTGCCAGCAGTTACTCTCTGAGTTTTTCTTCCTACGAGCAGTACTTC. It specifies CASSYSLSFSSYEQYF.

The chain combines TRBV27 with TRBJ2-3; D is undetermined. Trimming pared 2 bases from V and 2 bases from J, leaving 5 bases between. This CDR3 is built from 13 residues. The germline gives CDR1 MNHEY, CDR2 SMNVEV (reference sequence). CDR3 residues: CASSLRVTDTQYF. The CDR3 nucleotides are TGTGCCAGCAGTTTACGCGTCACAGATACGCAGTATTTT.

This chain joins TRBV9 and TRBJ2-1, with a tentative D call TRBD2 (6 bases). The V gene's germline CDR1 is SGDLS and CDR2 YYNGEE. Trimming left V 1 base short and J 2 bases short, with 13 bases between. The CDR3 consists of 16 residues. The CDR3 loop reads CASSVYTGDPYNEQFF. DNA for the CDR3: TGTGCCAGCAGCGTATATACGGGAGATCCCTACAATGAGCAGTTCTTC.

The chain has TRBV4-1 and TRBJ1-5, with 8 bases matching TRBD1. Unmatched junction bases numbered 11, after V lost 4 bases and J lost 0 bases. In germline, CDR1 is MGHRA, CDR2 YSYEKL. The CDR3 is 18 residues long. CDR3 bases: TGCGCCAGCAGCCCGAGCCCAGGGGGCGGCTATAGCAATCAGCCCCAGCATTTT. This encodes CASSPSPGGGYSNQPQHF.

This chain joins TRBV4-1 and TRBJ2-7; tentative D call: TRBD2 (6 bases). CDR1 is MGHRA and CDR2 is YSYEKL in the germline V gene. Trimming left V 0 bases short and J 5 bases short, with 14 bases between. This CDR3 spans 15 amino acids. CDR3 nucleotides: TGCGCCAGCAGCCAAGAGGGGGGTAAGCAGGACGAGCAGTACTTC. Translated, it gives CASSQEGGKQDEQYF.

V is TRBV21-1 and J is TRBJ2-3; TRBD1 reflects the table's D call only, with no check against the DNA. TRBV21-1 is deemed a pseudogene. This CDR3 contains 20 residues. The CDR3 bases are TGTGCCAGCAGGGAGGGGACAGGGGGGAGAGAGGACTCAGACACAGATACGCAGTATTTT. Amino acid sequence: CASREGTGGREDSDTDTQYF.

V is TRBV19 and J is TRBJ2-6, with D possibly matching TRBD2 (5 bases). Germline V gene lookup returns CDR1 LNHDA and CDR2 SQIVND (reference sequence). The ends were cut back, 3 bases at V and 4 bases at J, with 7 bases in the middle. This CDR3 has 14 residues. The chain's CDR3 is CASSIPGGANVLTF. DNA for the CDR3: TGTGCCAGTAGTATTCCGGGGGGGGCCAACGTCCTGACTTTC.

This chain links TRBV14 with TRBJ1-3, with a possible D match to TRBD1 (5 bases). With 8 bases removed from V and 0 bases from J, the gap between germline ends came to 17 bases. Germline lookup yields CDR1 SGHDN and CDR2 FVKESK. The length of the CDR3 is 16 residues. CDR3 amino acids: CASGGIGGSSGNTIYF. The CDR3 bases are TGTGCCAGCGGGGGAATCGGAGGGAGCTCTGGAAACACCATATATTTT.

V is TRBV2 and J is TRBJ2-7, with D tentatively TRBD2 (6 bases). CDR3 length: 15 amino acids. CDR1 and CDR2 (germline): SNHLY, FYNNEI. The ends were cut back, 8 bases at V and 0 bases at J, with 17 bases in the middle. In DNA form, the CDR3 reads TGTGCCAGCGGACAAGGGACTCTCCCCTCCTACGAGCAGTACTTC. This sequence encodes CASGQGTLPSYEQYF.

The CDR3 coding sequence is TGTGCCAGCAGTTCTACTCCCTATGGCTACACCTTC. This translates into CASSSTPYGYTF. The V gene is TRBV28, the J gene TRBJ1-2; D remains unclear. V was trimmed by 4 bases and J by 4 bases, leaving 7 bases between them. The CDR3 loop spans 12 amino acids. CDR1 and CDR2 from the germline V gene are MDHEN and SYDVKM.

The genes are TRBV19 and TRBJ2-7; tentative D call: TRBD1 (6 bases). The CDR3 spans 14 residues. Germline CDR1 reads LNHDA; CDR2 reads SQIVND (reference sequence). The V and J ends lost 1 base and 7 bases respectively, with 14 bases between them. CDR3 loop: CASSIGTVPKEQYF. Here the CDR3 DNA reads TGTGCCAGTAGTATAGGGACAGTGCCGAAGGAGCAGTACTTC.

The rearrangement uses TRBV19 and TRBJ2-5, with TRBD1 as a possible D gene (6 bases). The CDR3 contains 12 residues. Looked up from germline, CDR1 is LNHDA and CDR2 is SQIVND (reference sequence). V was cut by 3 bases and J by 5 bases, with 7 bases left in between. CDR3 coding DNA: TGTGCCAGTAGTATTCAGGGGGAGACCCAGTACTTC. Residues: CASSIQGETQYF.

This clone has only one observation. V usage is TRBV2 and J usage is TRBJ2-5, with 8 bases identical to TRBD1. Trimming at V came to 11 bases and at J to 1 base, leaving 6 bases not matched to a gene. Germline V gene sequence: CDR1 SNHLY, CDR2 FYNNEI. The CDR3 is 13 residues long. The CDR3 loop is CAALRGRQETQYF. The CDR3 bases are TGTGCCGCACTCAGGGGGCGCCAAGAGACCCAGTACTTC.

CDR3 bases: TGTGCCAGCAGCGGTACAGGGCAAGAGACCCAGTACTTC. Protein: CASSGTGQETQYF. The chain couples TRBV9 to TRBJ2-5; D is perhaps TRBD1 (6 bases). This CDR3 comprises 13 residues. V gave up 3 bases and J gave up 2 bases, with 8 bases separating them. Looked up from germline, CDR1 is SGDLS and CDR2 is YYNGEE. Full variable domain (rest looked up from reference TRBV9 and TRBJ2-5): DSGVTQTPKHLITATGQRVTLRCSPRSGDLSVYWYQQSLDQGLQFLIQYYNGEERAKGNILERFSAQQFPDLHSELNLSSLELGDSALYFCASSGTGQETQYFGPGTRLLVL.

V is TRBV9 and J is TRBJ2-1; tentatively, D is TRBD2 (6 bases). This CDR3 has 13 amino acids. V was clipped by 1 base and J by 5 bases, with 7 bases between them. CDR1 and CDR2 (germline): SGDLS, YYNGEE. In DNA form, the CDR3 reads TGTGCCAGCAGCGTACTAGCGAACAATGAGCAGTTCTTC. Amino acid sequence: CASSVLANNEQFF.

This chain uses TRBV27 with TRBJ2-4, with D unclear. This CDR3 region has 14 residues. Germline lookup yields CDR1 MNHEY and CDR2 SMNVEV (reference sequence). With 2 bases removed from V and 1 base from J, the gap between germline ends came to 6 bases. The CDR3 spells CASSLAAAKNIQYF. The CDR3 DNA follows: TGTGCCAGCAGTTTAGCGGCGGCCAAAAACATTCAGTACTTC.

The rearrangement uses TRBV21-1 and TRBJ2-7; TRBD2, the table's D call, was not compared with the DNA. TRBV21-1 is an annotated pseudogene. CDR3 length equals 13 residues. CDR3 region: CASRPKRTYEQYF. For the CDR3, the DNA is TGTGCCAGCCGTCCCAAGCGGACCTACGAGCAGTACTTC.

V is TRBV29-1 and J is TRBJ2-2, with 8 bases fitting TRBD1. With 3 bases clipped from V and 1 base from J, the junction kept 4 bases outside the gene matches. CDR1 is SQVTM, CDR2 ANQGSEA, per germline. This CDR3 region has 15 residues. The CDR3 DNA reads as TGCAGCGTTGACGTGACAGGGGTGAACACCGGGGAGCTGTTTTTT. Translated, it gives CSVDVTGVNTGELFF.

This sequence joins TRBV7-8 and TRBJ1-3, with D maybe TRBD1 (6 bases). V was pared by 1 base and J by 0 bases, with 13 bases between. Germline CDR1 SGHVS, CDR2 FQNEAQ. This CDR3 spans 17 amino acids. The CDR3: CASSLGGRGSSGNTIYF. The CDR3, as DNA: TGTGCCAGCAGCTTAGGGGGCAGGGGTTCCTCTGGAAACACCATATATTTT.

The J gene is TRBJ1-2, the V gene TRBV28; TRBD1 aligns across 10 bases. Germline-derived CDR1 and CDR2 are MDHEN and SYDVKM. V was pared by 2 bases and J by 3 bases, with 21 bases of the junction left unmatched. The CDR3 is 21 residues long. The CDR3, as DNA: TGTGCCAGCAGTTTAGGGGGGTGGGACCGGGACAGGGGAGTTTTGGACTATGGCTACACCTTC. This translates into CASSLGGWDRDRGVLDYGYTF.

The chain links TRBV6-1 to TRBJ2-1, with 8 bases identical to TRBD2. The V gene end was trimmed by 3 bases and the J gene end by 4 bases; junction bases not matched to a gene: 2. CDR1 is MNHNS and CDR2 is SASEGT in the germline V gene. The CDR3 extends over 14 amino acids. The DNA for the CDR3 is TGTGCCAGCAGTGACCCTAGCGGGTACAATGAGCAGTTCTTC. It specifies CASSDPSGYNEQFF.

V usage is TRBV28 and J usage is TRBJ2-1; 11 bases are shared with TRBD2. The J segment lost 5 bases and the V segment lost 5 bases, leaving 8 bases of the junction unmatched. The CDR3 is 16 residues long. CDR1 and CDR2 from the germline V gene are MDHEN and SYDVKM. CDR3 protein: CASSPDLGLADNEQFF. The CDR3 nucleotides are TGTGCCAGCAGTCCAGACTTGGGACTAGCGGACAATGAGCAGTTCTTC.

V usage is TRBV18 and J usage is TRBJ2-3, with TRBD1 as a possible D gene (6 bases). Trimming cost V 3 bases and J 2 bases, with 21 bases left between them. The CDR3 loop spans 18 amino acids. Germline values: CDR1 KGHSH, CDR2 LQKENI. This CDR3 reads CASSPQLRGSSNTDTQYF. DNA for the CDR3: TGTGCCAGCTCACCTCAACTCAGGGGAAGTTCTAACACAGATACGCAGTATTTT.

This sequence joins TRBV7-6 and TRBJ1-2, with D perhaps matching TRBD1 (6 bases). V gave up 4 bases and J gave up 4 bases, with 16 bases separating them. The CDR3 has 15 residues. From germline, CDR1 is SGHVS and CDR2 FNYEAQ. The CDR3 region is CASSSSPTGFYGYTF. The CDR3 nucleotides are TGTGCCAGCAGCTCCTCCCCGACAGGCTTCTATGGCTACACCTTC.